What follows are 10 T cell receptor beta chains derived from one specimen sequenced in a study of tumor-infiltrating lymphocytes in localized non-small cell lung cancer. Assay used: immunoSEQ multiplex PCR; TCRdb lists only in-frame clones, some missing. Of some 15,000 clones in the sample, 80% are singletons; the top ten hold about a tenth. The material sequenced was uninvolved lung tissue not adjacent to the tumor. Receptor source: a human donor with non-small cell lung cancer.

The V call is TRBV6-1, the J call TRBJ2-7; D is undetermined. This CDR3 has 14 residues. V was clipped by 7 bases and J by 0 bases, with 13 bases between them. Per germline, CDR1 MNHNS and CDR2 SASEGT. The CDR3 reads CASTLNLLSYEQYF. The CDR3 region has the DNA TGTGCCAGCACCCTGAACCTCCTCTCCTACGAGCAGTACTTC.

This clone was counted once. The chain joins TRBV27 to TRBJ1-5; D possibly corresponds to TRBD1 (6 bases). The CDR3 contains 16 residues. Trimming removed 2 bases at V and 4 bases at J, with 15 bases between. Germline lookup yields CDR1 MNHEY and CDR2 SMNVEV (reference sequence). CDR3: CASSLILSTGNQPQHF. DNA for the CDR3: TGTGCCAGCAGTTTAATTTTAAGTACAGGGAATCAGCCCCAGCATTTT.

The chain carries TRBV18 and TRBJ1-2; 7 positions agree with TRBD1. The CDR3 is 14 residues long. The trim removed 3 bases at V and 1 base at J, leaving 2 bases unmatched. Germline V gives CDR1 KGHSH, CDR2 LQKENI. CDR3 amino acids: CASSPDRYNYGYTF. CDR3 DNA sequence: TGTGCCAGCTCACCGGACAGGTATAACTATGGCTACACCTTC.

The rearrangement links TRBV29-1 to TRBJ2-3, with D tentatively TRBD1 (6 bases). V was shortened by 7 bases and J by 0 bases, with 17 bases between the two germline ends. CDR1 and CDR2 (germline): SQVTM, ANQGSEA. This CDR3 comprises 15 residues. CDR3 in amino acids: CSDYPTGASTDTQYF. Written as DNA, the CDR3 is TGCAGCGACTATCCGACAGGCGCTAGCACAGATACGCAGTATTTT.

In its sample, this clone was seen a few times. DNA of the CDR3: TGTGCCAGTAGTATTATTCTCGGTCAGCCCCAGCATTTT. This codes for CASSIILGQPQHF. The J gene is TRBJ1-5, the V gene TRBV19; no firm D call. Looked up from germline, CDR1 is LNHDA and CDR2 is SQIVND (reference sequence). V dropped 3 bases and J dropped 6 bases, with 9 bases sitting between them. The CDR3 totals 13 residues.

This clone was counted between two and nine times. The genes are TRBV25-1 and TRBJ2-1, with a weak D call TRBD1 (6 bases). Between the trimmed V and J ends, which lost 5 bases and 0 bases, there was a span of 17 bases. In germline, CDR1 is MGHDK, CDR2 SYGVNS. The CDR3 covers 17 residues. CDR3 residues: CASSPPSGVGSYNEQFF. The CDR3 region has the DNA TGTGCCAGCAGTCCCCCCTCAGGGGTCGGCTCCTACAATGAGCAGTTCTTC.

The CDR3 DNA sequence: TGCGCCAGCAGACTCGGGACAGGCATTGGGGGCTACAATGAGCAGTTCTTC. Translated, it gives CASRLGTGIGGYNEQFF. The chain employs TRBV4-1 and TRBJ2-1, with 8 bases matching TRBD1. CDR1 is MGHRA, CDR2 YSYEKL, per germline. The CDR3 is 17 residues long. V dropped 6 bases and J dropped 3; count of bases not matched to a gene: 13.

This chain links TRBV7-9 with TRBJ2-2; a possible D gene is TRBD2 (8 bases). Germline values: CDR1 SEHNR, CDR2 FQNEAQ (reference sequence). The CDR3 length is 18 residues. V was shortened by 4 bases and J by 4 bases, with 22 bases between the two germline ends. CDR3 sequence (DNA): TGTGCCAGCAGCTCCCCCGACGGGAGGGGGCAAGGCACCGGGGAGCTGTTTTTT. Encoded protein: CASSSPDGRGQGTGELFF.

The chain employs TRBV13 and TRBJ2-7; D remains unclear. V was pared by 0 bases and J by 1 base, with 4 bases between. The CDR3 has 13 amino acids. Per the germline V gene, CDR1 is PRHDT and CDR2 is FYEKMQ (reference sequence). The chain's CDR3 is CASSLGRSYEQYF. The DNA for the CDR3 is TGTGCCAGCAGCTTAGGCCGATCCTACGAGCAGTACTTC.

The V call is TRBV4-1, the J call TRBJ2-5, with no clear D. CDR1 MGHRA and CDR2 YSYEKL come from the germline V gene. This CDR3 region has 15 residues. The ends were cut back, 0 bases at V and 4 bases at J, with 12 bases in the middle. The CDR3 DNA is TGCGCCAGCAGCCAAGAGGCTACCGTGGGAGAGACCCAGTACTTC. Translating gives CASSQEATVGETQYF.